This T cell receptor (beta chain) comes out of a study of cytomegalovirus exposure and HLA in healthy donors. Looking at the study overall: Later analysis reported that the 120 or so validation repertoires shared the platform of the roughly 680 first-cohort repertoires.

Overall study findings and caveats: The study flagged about 160 TCR beta chains as cytomegalovirus-associated. Some public TCRs appeared in many individuals, while most sequences were rare. According to reports, the classifier identified cytomegalovirus status with high specificity and sensitivity.

This table comes from immunoSEQ multiplex PCR, and its TCRdb copy is limited to in-frame clones, with some not included. The data contain about 73,000 clones, 85% to 90% of them singletons. On this clone: What it binds is unknown.

Sequencing was done on a sample of PBMCs. This clonotype was sampled from a woman aged 18-30 years in good health and CMV-seropositive.

The CDR3 sequence: CASSYRDYYEQYF. CDR3 nucleotide sequence: TGTGCCAGCAGTTATAGGGACTACTACGAGCAGTACTTC. The chain joins TRBV6-1 to TRBJ2-7; 7 bases fit TRBD2. J gave up 3 bases and V 5 bases, and 4 bases lay outside the gene matches. The CDR3 spans 13 residues. Germline V gives CDR1 MNHNS, CDR2 SASEGT.